This entry lists 16 T cell receptor beta chains sequenced from one sample in a study of T cell responses to AZD1222 COVID-19 vaccine. Profiled with immunoSEQ multiplex PCR; TCRdb holds only in-frame clones, not every one. The sample holds over 65,000 clones; 80% to 90% are singletons and the top ten take 7%. The input for sequencing was peripheral blood, taken on day 0 of AZD1222 vaccination. These receptors came from an adult in good health.

This clone showed up just once. The V gene is TRBV7-2, the J gene TRBJ1-1, with a weak D call TRBD1 (5 bases). The CDR3 is made up of 15 amino acids. Germline V gene data show CDR1 as SGHTA and CDR2 as FQGNSA. The V end was cut by 1 base, the J end by 5 bases, with 14 bases between. CDR3 in amino acids: CASSLGGVTSTEAFF. The CDR3 DNA reads TGTGCCAGCAGCTTAGGGGGGGTGACGAGTACTGAAGCTTTCTTT. Supplemented by reference TRBV7-2 and TRBJ1-1, the full variable domain reads GAGVSQSPSNKVTEKGKDVELRCDPISGHTALYWYRQSLGQGLEFLIYFQGNSAPDKSGLPSDRFSAERTGGSVSTLTIQRTQQEDSAVYLCASSLGGVTSTEAFFGQGTRLTVV.

This clone appeared a single time. The chain links TRBV19 to TRBJ1-6; TRBD1 agrees at 8 bases. The V and J ends lost 7 bases and 2 bases, in that order; junction bases with no gene match: 4. From germline, CDR1 is LNHDA and CDR2 SQIVND (reference sequence). This CDR3 is 15 amino acids long. The CDR3 sequence is CASTPDRAYNSPLHF. The CDR3 region has the DNA TGTGCCAGTACCCCGGACAGGGCCTATAATTCACCCCTCCACTTT.

The chain has TRBV6-5 and TRBJ1-6; possibly TRBD1 for D (5 bases). V lost 7 bases and J lost 14, with 18 bases in between. This CDR3 is built from 13 residues. Germline V gives CDR1 MNHEY, CDR2 SVGAGI. The CDR3 DNA sequence: TGTGCCAGCAAGTCAGGGTTGGGTTCGGCCCTCCACTTT. Its protein product is CASKSGLGSALHF.

The chain is built from TRBV6-1 and TRBJ2-2; TRBD2 agrees at 16 bases. Germline V lookup: CDR1 MNHNS, CDR2 SASEGT. The CDR3 loop spans 16 amino acids. V trimming: 4 bases; J trimming: 9 bases; junction bases outside the gene matches: 5. CDR3 nucleotide sequence: TGTGCCAGCAGTGGAGGGACTAGCGGGAGGGGATGGGAGCTGTTTTTT. This sequence encodes CASSGGTSGRGWELFF.

The chain uses TRBV28 and TRBJ2-1; TRBD2 aligns across 13 bases. V was clipped by 8 bases and J by 8 bases; unmatched bases: 12. CDR1 and CDR2 from the germline V gene are MDHEN and SYDVKM. CDR3 length: 16 amino acids. The CDR3 reads CASGPGLAGFGDEQFF. Here the CDR3 DNA reads TGTGCCAGCGGCCCGGGACTAGCGGGATTCGGGGATGAGCAGTTCTTC.

The CDR3 here is CASSRGGTAANEKLFF. CDR3 DNA: TGTGCCAGCAGCCGGGGGGGGACGGCAGCTAATGAAAAACTGTTTTTT. The rearrangement uses TRBV13 and TRBJ1-4; TRBD1 is a possible D gene (5 bases). The CDR3 consists of 16 residues. CDR1 is PRHDT, CDR2 FYEKMQ, per germline (reference sequence). Deletions cut 5 bases from V and 3 bases from J, with 16 bases between.

A single count supports this clone. V is TRBV2 and J is TRBJ1-5; 7 bases map to TRBD1. CDR3 length: 15 residues. CDR1 is SNHLY and CDR2 is FYNNEI in the germline V gene. V shed 7 bases, J shed 0 bases, and the junction held 6 bases outside the gene matches. This chain's CDR3 is CASNRDSHSNQPQHF. The CDR3 DNA reads TGTGCCAGCAATCGGGACAGCCATAGCAATCAGCCCCAGCATTTT. Looking up the rest from reference TRBV2 and TRBJ1-5 gives the full variable domain: EPEVTQTPSHQVTQMGQEVILRCVPISNHLYFYWYRQILGQKVEFLVSFYNNEISEKSEIFDDQFSVERPDGSNFTLKIRSTKLEDSAMYFCASNRDSHSNQPQHFGDGTRLSIL.

The J gene is TRBJ1-1, the V gene TRBV6-5; D remains ambiguous. There are 15 residues in the CDR3. Trimming shortened V by 0 bases and J by 1 base, and 9 bases separated the two germline ends. The germline V gene encodes CDR1 MNHEY and CDR2 SVGAGI. The DNA for the CDR3 is TGTGCCAGCAGTTACTCCTCCGCCAGGAACACTGAAGCTTTCTTT. This encodes CASSYSSARNTEAFF.

On this clone itself: This sample also contains other DNA sequences that code for the same CDR3. V gene TRBV9 combines with J gene TRBJ1-1; tentatively, D is TRBD1 (5 bases). The CDR3 loop spans 13 amino acids. Germline V gene lookup returns CDR1 SGDLS and CDR2 YYNGEE. V lost 3 bases and J 1 base, leaving 7 bases between the germline ends. CDR3 sequence: CASSATGNTEAFF. CDR3 sequence (DNA): TGTGCCAGCAGCGCCACAGGGAACACTGAAGCTTTCTTT. Full variable domain (missing parts from reference TRBV9 and TRBJ1-1): DSGVTQTPKHLITATGQRVTLRCSPRSGDLSVYWYQQSLDQGLQFLIQYYNGEERAKGNILERFSAQQFPDLHSELNLSSLELGDSALYFCASSATGNTEAFFGQGTRLTVV.

About this clone itself: This sample includes further DNA sequences coding for the same CDR3. This chain links TRBV18 with TRBJ1-1; no clear D. This CDR3 spans 13 amino acids. Trimming left V 3 bases short and J 4 bases short, with 9 bases between. Germline-derived CDR1 and CDR2 are KGHSH and LQKENI. CDR3: CASSPERGTEAFF. The CDR3, as DNA: TGTGCCAGCTCACCGGAGAGAGGCACTGAAGCTTTCTTT. The full variable domain, rest sourced from reference TRBV18 and TRBJ1-1, is NAGVMQNPRHLVRRRGQEARLRCSPMKGHSHVYWYRQLPEEGLKFMVYLQKENIIDESGMPKERFSAEFPKEGPSILRIQQVVRGDSAAYFCASSPERGTEAFFGQGTRLTVV.

The chain recombines TRBV28 with TRBJ2-7; a weak D match, TRBD2 (6 bases). Trimming cost V 2 bases and J 0 bases, with 17 bases left between them. There are 17 residues in the CDR3. Germline assignment: CDR1 MDHEN and CDR2 SYDVKM. CDR3 bases: TGTGCCAGCAGTTTAGGGGGGAGCGGCTGGAGCTCCTACGAGCAGTACTTC. This sequence encodes CASSLGGSGWSSYEQYF.

The chain links TRBV5-1 to TRBJ2-7; TRBD2 matches 8 bases. There are 17 residues in the CDR3. Germline CDR1 and CDR2: SGHRS and YFSETQ. V gave up 5 bases and J gave up 1 base; unmatched junction bases: 14. The CDR3: CASRLGLAGLRSYEQYF. The CDR3 DNA sequence: TGCGCCAGCAGGCTTGGTCTAGCGGGCCTAAGGTCCTACGAGCAGTACTTC.

This clone was seen once. The chain links TRBV27 to TRBJ1-1; TRBD1 is a possible D gene (5 bases). This CDR3 has 14 residues. Germline V gene sequence: CDR1 MNHEY, CDR2 SMNVEV (reference sequence). V was pared by 3 bases and J by 0 bases, with 8 bases between. CDR3 nucleotides: TGTGCCAGCAGTTTGGGACCGTTGAACACTGAAGCTTTCTTT. Its protein product is CASSLGPLNTEAFF.

The CDR3 region is CSASPQASGTYEQYF. The CDR3 DNA follows: TGCAGTGCTAGTCCCCAGGCTAGCGGGACCTACGAGCAGTACTTC. The chain uses TRBV20-1 and TRBJ2-7; TRBD2 matches 9 bases. In germline, CDR1 is DFQATT, CDR2 SNEGSKA (reference sequence). This CDR3 is built from 15 residues. Trimming removed 3 bases from V and 2 bases from J; junction bases left unmatched: 8.

The chain joins TRBV20-1 to TRBJ2-1; D gene ambiguous. The CDR3 contains 12 residues. The germline CDR1 and CDR2 sequences are DFQATT and SNEGSKA (reference sequence). Trimming cost V 3 bases and J 8 bases, with 11 bases left between them. The CDR3 DNA sequence: TGCAGTGCTAGTTTGAGGTCCCATGAGCAGTTCTTC. Protein product: CSASLRSHEQFF.

V gene TRBV10-3 combines with J gene TRBJ1-2; D is undetermined. The CDR3 is 17 residues long. CDR1 is ENHRY and CDR2 is SYGVKD in the germline V gene. Between the trimmed V and J ends, which lost 3 bases and 2 bases, there was a span of 19 bases. The CDR3 DNA follows: TGTGCCATCAGTGAAATTCGGCGAGTCATCAACAACTATGGCTACACCTTC. This sequence encodes CAISEIRRVINNYGYTF.